This TCR beta chain was identified in a study of OX40 agonist ivuxolimab in advanced cancers. Study at large: The patients got ivuxolimab, which is an agonistic anti-OX40 (CD134) antibody. Prior checkpoint blockade (anti-PD-1, anti-PD-L1 or anti-CTLA-4) was permitted; around 40% had it. General study findings and limits: There was clonal expansion of CD4+ and CD8+ blood T cells by week 6 at 0.1 to 3.0 mg/kg. Relative to CD4+ cells, CD8+ T cells on average had more expanded clones.

As to this clone: Its antigen remains unknown.

Assay used: immunoSEQ multiplex PCR; TCRdb lists only in-frame clones, some missing. The data show tens of thousands of clones, with 90% to 95% seen just once and approximately 18% held by the top ten. The CDR3 is made up of 16 amino acids. V shed 5 bases, J shed 1 base, and the junction held 10 bases outside the gene matches. Germline lookup yields CDR1 SEHNR and CDR2 FQNEAQ (reference sequence). The sample in question was CD4+ or CD8+ T cells sorted from blood, obtained in a trial of the OX40 agonist ivuxolimab. The clonotype originates from an adult with an advanced solid tumor such as melanoma, head and neck, liver or kidney cancer. The chain joins TRBV7-9 to TRBJ2-7; 8 nucleotides agree with TRBD1. CDR3: CASSPRRTGLSYEQYF. The DNA for the CDR3 is TGTGCCAGCAGCCCACGAAGGACAGGGTTATCCTACGAGCAGTACTTC.